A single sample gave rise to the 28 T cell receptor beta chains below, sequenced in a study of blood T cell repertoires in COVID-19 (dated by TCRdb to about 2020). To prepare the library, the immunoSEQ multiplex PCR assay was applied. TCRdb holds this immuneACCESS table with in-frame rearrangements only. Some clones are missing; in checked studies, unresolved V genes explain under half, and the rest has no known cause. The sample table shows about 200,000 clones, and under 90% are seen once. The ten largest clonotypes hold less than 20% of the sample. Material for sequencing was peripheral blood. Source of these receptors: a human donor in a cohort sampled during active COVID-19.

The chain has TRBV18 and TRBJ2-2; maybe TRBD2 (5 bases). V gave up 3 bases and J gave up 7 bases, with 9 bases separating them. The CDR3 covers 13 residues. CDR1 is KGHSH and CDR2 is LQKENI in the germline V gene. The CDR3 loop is CASSPRGNGELFF. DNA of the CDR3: TGTGCCAGCTCACCGCGAGGGAACGGGGAGCTGTTTTTT.

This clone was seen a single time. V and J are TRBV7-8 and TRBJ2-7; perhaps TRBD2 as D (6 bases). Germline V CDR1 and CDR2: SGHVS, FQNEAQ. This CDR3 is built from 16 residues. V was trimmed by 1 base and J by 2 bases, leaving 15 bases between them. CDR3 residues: CASSLGIGTGAYEQYF. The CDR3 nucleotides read TGTGCCAGCAGCTTAGGGATCGGGACTGGAGCCTACGAGCAGTACTTC.

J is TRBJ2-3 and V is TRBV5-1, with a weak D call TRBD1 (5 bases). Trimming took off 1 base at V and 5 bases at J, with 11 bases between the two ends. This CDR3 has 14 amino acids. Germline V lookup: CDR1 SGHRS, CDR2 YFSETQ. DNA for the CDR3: TGCGCCAGCAGCTTGATACCAGGGAAAGATACGCAGTATTTT. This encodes CASSLIPGKDTQYF.

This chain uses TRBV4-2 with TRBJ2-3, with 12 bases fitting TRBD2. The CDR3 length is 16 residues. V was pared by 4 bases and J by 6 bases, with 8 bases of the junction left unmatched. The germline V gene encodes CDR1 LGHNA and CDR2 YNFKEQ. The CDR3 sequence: CASSLRLAGEVDTQYF. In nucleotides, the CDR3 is TGTGCCAGCAGCCTACGACTAGCGGGAGAGGTCGATACGCAGTATTTT.

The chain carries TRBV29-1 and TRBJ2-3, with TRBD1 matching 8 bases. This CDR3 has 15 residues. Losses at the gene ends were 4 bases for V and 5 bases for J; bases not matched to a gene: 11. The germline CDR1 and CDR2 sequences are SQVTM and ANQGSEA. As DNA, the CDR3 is TGCAGCGTTGGGCTCATGCAGGGGGCTGGAGATACGCAGTATTTT. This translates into CSVGLMQGAGDTQYF.

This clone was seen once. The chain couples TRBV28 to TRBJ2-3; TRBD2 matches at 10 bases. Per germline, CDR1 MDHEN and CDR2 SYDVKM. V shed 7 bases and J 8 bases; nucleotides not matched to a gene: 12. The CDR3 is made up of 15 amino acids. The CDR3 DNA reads TGTGCCAGCAAAGATGGGAGCGGGAGGGCCGTTACGCAGTATTTT. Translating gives CASKDGSGRAVTQYF.

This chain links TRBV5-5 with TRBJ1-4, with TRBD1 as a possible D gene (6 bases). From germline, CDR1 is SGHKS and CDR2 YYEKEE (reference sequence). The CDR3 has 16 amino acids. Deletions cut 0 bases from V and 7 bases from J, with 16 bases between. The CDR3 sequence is CASSLGVQGPAEKLFF. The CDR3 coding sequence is TGTGCCAGCAGCTTGGGGGTACAGGGACCCGCTGAAAAACTGTTTTTT.

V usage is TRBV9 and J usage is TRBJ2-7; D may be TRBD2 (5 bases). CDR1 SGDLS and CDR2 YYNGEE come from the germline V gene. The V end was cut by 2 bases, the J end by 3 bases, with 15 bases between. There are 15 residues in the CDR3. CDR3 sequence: CASSVLPGMGYEQYF. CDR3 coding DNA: TGTGCCAGCAGCGTTCTTCCGGGGATGGGCTACGAGCAGTACTTC. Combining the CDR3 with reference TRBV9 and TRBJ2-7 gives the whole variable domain DSGVTQTPKHLITATGQRVTLRCSPRSGDLSVYWYQQSLDQGLQFLIQYYNGEERAKGNILERFSAQQFPDLHSELNLSSLELGDSALYFCASSVLPGMGYEQYFGPGTRLTVT.

The CDR3 region is CASSRTSGRGGKDNEQFF. CDR3 in DNA: TGTGCCAGCAGCCGGACTAGCGGGAGAGGGGGGAAAGACAATGAGCAGTTCTTC. The J gene is TRBJ2-1, the V gene TRBV7-9; 13 bases fit TRBD2. V gave up 5 bases and J gave up 5 bases; unmatched junction bases: 12. CDR1 is SEHNR, CDR2 FQNEAQ, per germline (reference sequence). The length of the CDR3 is 18 residues.

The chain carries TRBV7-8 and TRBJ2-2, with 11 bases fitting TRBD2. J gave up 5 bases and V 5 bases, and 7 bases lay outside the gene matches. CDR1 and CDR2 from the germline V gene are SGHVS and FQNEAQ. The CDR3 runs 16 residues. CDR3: CASSPRLAGTTGELFF. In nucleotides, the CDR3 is TGTGCCAGCAGCCCGCGACTAGCGGGGACAACCGGGGAGCTGTTTTTT.

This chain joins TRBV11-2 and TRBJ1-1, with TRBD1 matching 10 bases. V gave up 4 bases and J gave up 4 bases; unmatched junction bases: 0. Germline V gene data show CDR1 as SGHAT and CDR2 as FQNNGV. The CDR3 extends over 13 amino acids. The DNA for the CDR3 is TGTGCCAGCAGCTGGGACAGGGGCACTGAAGCTTTCTTT. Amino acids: CASSWDRGTEAFF. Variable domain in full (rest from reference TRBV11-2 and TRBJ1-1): EAGVAQSPRYKIIEKRQSVAFWCNPISGHATLYWYQQILGQGPKLLIQFQNNGVVDDSQLPKDRFSAERLKGVDSTLKIQPAKLEDSAVYLCASSWDRGTEAFFGQGTRLTVV.

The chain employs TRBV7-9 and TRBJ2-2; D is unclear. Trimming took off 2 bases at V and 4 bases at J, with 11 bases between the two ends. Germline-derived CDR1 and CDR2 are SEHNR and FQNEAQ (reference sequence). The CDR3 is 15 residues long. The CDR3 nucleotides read TGTGCCAGCAGCTTAACTTTTCTAACCACCGGGGAGCTGTTTTTT. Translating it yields CASSLTFLTTGELFF.

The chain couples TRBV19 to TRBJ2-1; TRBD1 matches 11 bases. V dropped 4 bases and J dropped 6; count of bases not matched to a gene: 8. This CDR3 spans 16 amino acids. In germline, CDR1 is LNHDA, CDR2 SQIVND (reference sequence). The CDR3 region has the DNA TGTGCCAGTAGTAGGTTTGGGACAGGGGGGCTCAATGAGCAGTTCTTC. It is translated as CASSRFGTGGLNEQFF.

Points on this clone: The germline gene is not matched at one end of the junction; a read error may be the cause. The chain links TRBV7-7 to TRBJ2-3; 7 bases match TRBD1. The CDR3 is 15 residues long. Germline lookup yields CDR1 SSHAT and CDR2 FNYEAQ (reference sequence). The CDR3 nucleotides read TGTGCTAGCAGCAATCGACAGGGTGGTACAGATACGCAGTATTTT. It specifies CASSNRQGGTDTQYF. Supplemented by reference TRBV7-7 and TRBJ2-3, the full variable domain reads GAGVSQSPRYKVTKRGQDVTLRCDPISSHATLYWYQQALGQGPEFLTYFNYEAQPDKSGLPSDRFSAERPEGSISTLTIQRTEQRDSAMYRCASSNRQGGTDTQYFGPGTRLTVL.

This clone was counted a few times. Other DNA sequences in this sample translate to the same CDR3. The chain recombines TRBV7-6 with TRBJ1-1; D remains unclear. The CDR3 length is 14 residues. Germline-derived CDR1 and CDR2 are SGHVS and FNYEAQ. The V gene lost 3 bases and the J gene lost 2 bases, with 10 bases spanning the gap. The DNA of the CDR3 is TGTGCCAGCAGCTTGAGTCCAGGAAACACTGAAGCTTTCTTT. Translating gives CASSLSPGNTEAFF.

In nucleotides, the CDR3 is TGTGCCAGCAGTCGCGGGGGGGCGCGGGGCTACACCTTC. Its translation is CASSRGGARGYTF. V usage is TRBV12-3 or TRBV12-4 and J usage is TRBJ1-2; possible D gene TRBD1, 6 bases. The CDR3 contains 13 residues. Trimming left V 5 bases short and J 8 bases short, with 15 bases between.

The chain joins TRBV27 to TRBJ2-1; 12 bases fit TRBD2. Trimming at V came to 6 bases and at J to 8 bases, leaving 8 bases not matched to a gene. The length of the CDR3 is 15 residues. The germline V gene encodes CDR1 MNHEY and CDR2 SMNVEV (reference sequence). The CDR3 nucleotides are TGTGCCAGCAGAAAAACTAGCGGGAGGTGGGATGAGCAGTTCTTC. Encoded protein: CASRKTSGRWDEQFF.

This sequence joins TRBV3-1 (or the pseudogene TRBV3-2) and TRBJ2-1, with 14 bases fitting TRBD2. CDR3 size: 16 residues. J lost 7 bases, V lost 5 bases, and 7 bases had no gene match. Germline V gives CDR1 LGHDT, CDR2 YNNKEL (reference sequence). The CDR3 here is CASSIRTSGRINEQFF. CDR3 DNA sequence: TGTGCCAGCAGCATTCGGACTAGCGGGAGGATAAATGAGCAGTTCTTC.

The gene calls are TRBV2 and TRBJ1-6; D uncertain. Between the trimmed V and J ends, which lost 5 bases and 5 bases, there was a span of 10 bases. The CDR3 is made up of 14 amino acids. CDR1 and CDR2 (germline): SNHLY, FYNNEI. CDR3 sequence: CASSPGMHNSPLHF. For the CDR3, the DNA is TGTGCCAGCAGTCCCGGGATGCATAATTCACCCCTCCACTTT. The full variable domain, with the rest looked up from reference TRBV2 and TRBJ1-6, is EPEVTQTPSHQVTQMGQEVILRCVPISNHLYFYWYRQILGQKVEFLVSFYNNEISEKSEIFDDQFSVERPDGSNFTLKIRSTKLEDSAMYFCASSPGMHNSPLHFGNGTRLTVT.

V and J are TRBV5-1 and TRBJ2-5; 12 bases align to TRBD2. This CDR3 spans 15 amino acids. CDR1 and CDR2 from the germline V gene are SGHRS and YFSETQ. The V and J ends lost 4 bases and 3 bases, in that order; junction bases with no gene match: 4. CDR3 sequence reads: CASSRRLAGEETQYF. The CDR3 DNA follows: TGCGCCAGCAGCAGACGACTAGCGGGGGAAGAGACCCAGTACTTC.

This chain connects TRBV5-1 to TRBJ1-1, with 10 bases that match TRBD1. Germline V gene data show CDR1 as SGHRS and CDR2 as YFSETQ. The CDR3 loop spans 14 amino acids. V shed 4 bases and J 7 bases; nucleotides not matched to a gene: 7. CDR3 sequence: CASSAGQGMGEAFF. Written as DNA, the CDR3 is TGCGCCAGCAGCGCGGGACAGGGGATGGGTGAAGCTTTCTTT.

CDR3 nucleotides: TGTGCCAGCAGCCAATTCCCTTCCGGGGGAGAGACCCAGTACTTC. Its translation: CASSQFPSGGETQYF. The rearrangement links TRBV6-5 to TRBJ2-5; D is perhaps TRBD2 (6 bases). The germline gives CDR1 MNHEY, CDR2 SVGAGI. V was cut by 6 bases and J by 4 bases, with 18 bases left in between. The CDR3 runs 15 residues.

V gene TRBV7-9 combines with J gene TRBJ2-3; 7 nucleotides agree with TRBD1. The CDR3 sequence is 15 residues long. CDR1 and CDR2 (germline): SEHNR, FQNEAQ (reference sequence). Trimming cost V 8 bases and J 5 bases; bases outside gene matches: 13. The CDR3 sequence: CASSLSEGAGDTQYF. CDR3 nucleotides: TGTGCCAGCTCCCTATCAGAGGGGGCGGGAGATACGCAGTATTTT. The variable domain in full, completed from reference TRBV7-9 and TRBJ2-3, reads DTGVSQNPRHKITKRGQNVTFRCDPISEHNRLYWYRQTLGQGPEFLTYFQNEAQLEKSRLLSDRFSAERPKGSFSTLEIQRTEQGDSAMYLCASSLSEGAGDTQYFGPGTRLTVL.

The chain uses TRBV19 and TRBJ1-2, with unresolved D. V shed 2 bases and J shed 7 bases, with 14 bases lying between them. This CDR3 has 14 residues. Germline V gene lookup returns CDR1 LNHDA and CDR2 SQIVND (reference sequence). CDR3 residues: CASSILSISGGYTF. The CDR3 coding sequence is TGTGCCAGTAGTATACTGAGCATTTCTGGTGGCTACACCTTC.

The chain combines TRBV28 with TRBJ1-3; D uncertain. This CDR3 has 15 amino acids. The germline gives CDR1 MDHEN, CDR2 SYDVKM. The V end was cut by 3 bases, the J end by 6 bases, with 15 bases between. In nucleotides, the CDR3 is TGTGCCAGCAGTTTCATGAGGGTTGCGATAAACACCATATATTTT. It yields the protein CASSFMRVAINTIYF.

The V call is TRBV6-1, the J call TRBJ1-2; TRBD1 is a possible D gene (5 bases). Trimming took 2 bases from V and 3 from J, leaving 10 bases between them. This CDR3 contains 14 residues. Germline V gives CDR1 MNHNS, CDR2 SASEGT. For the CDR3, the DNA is TGTGCCAGCAGTGAACCGGGGGGACACTATGGCTACACCTTC. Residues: CASSEPGGHYGYTF.

The CDR3 bases are TGTGCCATCAGTGAGCGACCTAGCGGGAGTATAAGTGAGCAGTTCTTC. As protein: CAISERPSGSISEQFF. The genes are TRBV10-3 and TRBJ2-1; 10 nucleotides match TRBD2. The V gene end was trimmed by 2 bases and the J gene end by 9 bases; junction bases not matched to a gene: 10. This CDR3 has 16 amino acids. CDR1 is ENHRY, CDR2 SYGVKD, per germline.

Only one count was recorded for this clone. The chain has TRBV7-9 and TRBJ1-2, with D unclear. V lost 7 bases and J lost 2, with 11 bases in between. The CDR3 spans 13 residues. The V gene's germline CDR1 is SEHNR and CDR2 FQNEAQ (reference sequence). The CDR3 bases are TGTGCCAGCACCCCGGGGATAAACTATGGCTACACCTTC. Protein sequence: CASTPGINYGYTF. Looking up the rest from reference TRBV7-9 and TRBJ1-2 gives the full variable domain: DTGVSQNPRHKITKRGQNVTFRCDPISEHNRLYWYRQTLGQGPEFLTYFQNEAQLEKSRLLSDRFSAERPKGSFSTLEIQRTEQGDSAMYLCASTPGINYGYTFGSGTRLTVV.